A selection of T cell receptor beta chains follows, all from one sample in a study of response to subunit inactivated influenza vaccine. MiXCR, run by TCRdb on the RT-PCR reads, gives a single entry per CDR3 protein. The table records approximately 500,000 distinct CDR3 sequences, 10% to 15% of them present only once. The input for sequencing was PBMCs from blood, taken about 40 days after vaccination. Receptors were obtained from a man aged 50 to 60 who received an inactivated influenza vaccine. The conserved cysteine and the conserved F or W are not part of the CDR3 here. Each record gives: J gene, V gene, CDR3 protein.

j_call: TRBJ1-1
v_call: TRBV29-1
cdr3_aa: SVEDPSPGGVLNTEAF

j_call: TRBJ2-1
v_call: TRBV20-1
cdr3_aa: SVARTGGDYNEQF

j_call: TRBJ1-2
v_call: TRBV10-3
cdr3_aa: AISDVFGRRGDGYT

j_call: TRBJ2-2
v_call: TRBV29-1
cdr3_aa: SAGQTNTGELF

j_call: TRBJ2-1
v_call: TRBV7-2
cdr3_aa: ASSLAYRGVGNEQF

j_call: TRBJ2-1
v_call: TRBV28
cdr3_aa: ASSSSGSGDNEQF

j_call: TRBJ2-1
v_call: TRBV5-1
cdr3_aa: ASSTGTSGRAFDNEQF

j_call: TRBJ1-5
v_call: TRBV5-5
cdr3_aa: ASSLYGLAGGNQPQH

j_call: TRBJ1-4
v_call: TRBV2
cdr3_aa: ATEAGQNEKLF

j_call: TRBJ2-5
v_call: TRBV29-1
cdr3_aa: SVGTGVLETQY

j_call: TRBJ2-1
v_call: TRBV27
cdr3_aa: ASRPTSGIPSYNEQF

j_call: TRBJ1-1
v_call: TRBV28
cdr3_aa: ASRRGRNTEAF

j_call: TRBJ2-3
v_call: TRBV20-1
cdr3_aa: SAIFLKRITDTQY